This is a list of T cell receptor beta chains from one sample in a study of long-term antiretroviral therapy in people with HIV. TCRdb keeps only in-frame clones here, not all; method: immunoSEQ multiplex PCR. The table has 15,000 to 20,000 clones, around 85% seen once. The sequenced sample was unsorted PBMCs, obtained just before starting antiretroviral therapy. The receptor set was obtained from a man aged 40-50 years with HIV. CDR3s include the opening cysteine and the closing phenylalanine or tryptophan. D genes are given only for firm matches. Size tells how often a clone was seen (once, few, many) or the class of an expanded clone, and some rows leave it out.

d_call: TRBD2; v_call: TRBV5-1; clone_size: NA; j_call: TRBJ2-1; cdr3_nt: TGCGCCAGCACGTGGGCGGGAGAGTACAATGAGCAGTTCTTC; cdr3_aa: CASTWAGEYNEQFF
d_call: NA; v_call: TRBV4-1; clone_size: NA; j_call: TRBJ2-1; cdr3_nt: TGCGCCAGCAGCCCCCGTTCGTACGGGGGAGACAATGAGCAGTTCTTC; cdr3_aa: CASSPRSYGGDNEQFF
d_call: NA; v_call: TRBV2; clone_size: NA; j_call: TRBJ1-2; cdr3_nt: TGTGCCACCCACGGAGACGGACAGAGACTTAACTATGGCTACACCTTC; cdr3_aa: CATHGDGQRLNYGYTF
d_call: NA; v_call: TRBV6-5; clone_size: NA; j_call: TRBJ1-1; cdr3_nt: TGTGCCAGCCCCTCGAACACTGAAGCTTTCTTT; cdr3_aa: CASPSNTEAFF
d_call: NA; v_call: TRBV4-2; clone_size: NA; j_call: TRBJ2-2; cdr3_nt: TGTGCCAGCAGCCAAGATTGGGCGGACACCGGGGAGCTGTTTTTT; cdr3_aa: CASSQDWADTGELFF
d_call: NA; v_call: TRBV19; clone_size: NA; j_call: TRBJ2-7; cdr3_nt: TGTGCCAGTAGTATAGTCAACGGCCGAATTTACTTC; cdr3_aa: CASSIVNGRIYF
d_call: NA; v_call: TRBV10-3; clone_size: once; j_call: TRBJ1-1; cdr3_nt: TGTGCCACTAGGGGGGAGGGGGTTACTGAAGCTTTCTTT; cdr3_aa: CATRGEGVTEAFF
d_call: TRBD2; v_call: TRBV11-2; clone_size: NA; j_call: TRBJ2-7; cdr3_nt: TGTGCCAGCAGCTCGACCGGGGGAGCGGGAGTCCTCCCCTACGAGCAGTACTTC; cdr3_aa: CASSSTGGAGVLPYEQYF
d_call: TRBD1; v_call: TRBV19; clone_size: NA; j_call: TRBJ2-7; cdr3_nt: TGTGCCAGTAGCGAGGATCCGAACAGGGGGAAGTCCTACGAGCAGTACTTC; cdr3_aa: CASSEDPNRGKSYEQYF
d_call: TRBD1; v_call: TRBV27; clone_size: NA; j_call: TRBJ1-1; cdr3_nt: TGTGCCAGCAGCCTTAGTGGACAGGCGAACACTGAAGCTTTCTTT; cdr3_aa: CASSLSGQANTEAFF
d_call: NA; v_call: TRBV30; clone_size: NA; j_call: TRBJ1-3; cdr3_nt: TGTGCCTGGAGTGTAATCGCGACGGGCTCTGGAAACACCATATATTTT; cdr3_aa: CAWSVIATGSGNTIYF
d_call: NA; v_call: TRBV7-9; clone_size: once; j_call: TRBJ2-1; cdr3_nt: TGTGCCAGCAGCCCTAGGACCCAAAGCTCCTACAATGAGCAGTTCTTC; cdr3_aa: CASSPRTQSSYNEQFF
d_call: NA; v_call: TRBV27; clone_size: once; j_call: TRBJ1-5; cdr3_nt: TGTGCCAGCCAAAGAATGAAGTGGGGGGATTATAGCAATCAGCCCCAGCATTTT; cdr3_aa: CASQRMKWGDYSNQPQHF
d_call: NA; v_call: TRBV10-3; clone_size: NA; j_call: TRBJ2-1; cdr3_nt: TGTGCCATCAGTGATCCCCAGCCCTACAATGAGCAGTTCTTC; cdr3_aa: CAISDPQPYNEQFF
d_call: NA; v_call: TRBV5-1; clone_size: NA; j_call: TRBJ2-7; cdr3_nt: TGTGCCAGCAGCTTGGAGCCGGGCCGGTCCTACGAGCAGTACTTC; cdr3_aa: CASSLEPGRSYEQYF
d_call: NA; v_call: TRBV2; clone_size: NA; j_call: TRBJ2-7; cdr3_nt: TGTGCCAGCAGTGGAGGCTCGGCCGAGCAGTACTTC; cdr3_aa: CASSGGSAEQYF
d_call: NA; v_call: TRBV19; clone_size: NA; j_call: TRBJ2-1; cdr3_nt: TGTGCCAGTAGTATGGGTGCCGAGCAGTTCTTC; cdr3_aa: CASSMGAEQFF
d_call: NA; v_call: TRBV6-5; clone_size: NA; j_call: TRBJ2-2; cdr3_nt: TGTGCCAGCTCCAGGGCAGGGAGCGCCGGGGAGCTGTTTTTT; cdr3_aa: CASSRAGSAGELFF
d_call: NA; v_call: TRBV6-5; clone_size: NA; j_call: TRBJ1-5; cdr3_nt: TGTGCCAGCAGTACCACAGCCCAGAATCAGCCCCAGCATTTT; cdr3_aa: CASSTTAQNQPQHF
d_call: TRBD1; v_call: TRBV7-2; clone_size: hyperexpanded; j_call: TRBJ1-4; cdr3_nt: TGTGCCAGCAGCCCTGGGACAGGGGGAACTAATGAAAAACTGTTTTTT; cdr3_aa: CASSPGTGGTNEKLFF
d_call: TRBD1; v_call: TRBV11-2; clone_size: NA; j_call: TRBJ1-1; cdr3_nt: TGTGCCAGCAGCTTAGGTGACAGGGTAAACACTGAAGCTTTCTTT; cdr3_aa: CASSLGDRVNTEAFF
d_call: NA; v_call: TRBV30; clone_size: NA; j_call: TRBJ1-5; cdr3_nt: TGTGCCTGGAGCGCCCCTGGGTATCGGGGGCAGCCCCAGCATTTT; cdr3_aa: CAWSAPGYRGQPQHF
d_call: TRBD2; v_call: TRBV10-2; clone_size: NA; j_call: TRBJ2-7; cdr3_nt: TGCGCCAGCAGCTTTGGTACGGGACTAGCGACCTACGAGCAGTACTTC; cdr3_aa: CASSFGTGLATYEQYF
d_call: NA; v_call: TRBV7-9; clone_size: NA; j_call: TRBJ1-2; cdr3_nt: TGTGCCAGCAGCCCCCGGGAATCCGGAGGCTATGGCTACACCTTC; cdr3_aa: CASSPRESGGYGYTF